The present T cell receptor beta chain was sequenced within a study of shared clonotypes between healthy human individuals. Trimming removed 2 bases at V and 3 bases at J, with 7 bases between. Germline V gives CDR1 SGHTA, CDR2 FQGTGA. This CDR3 has 13 residues. This table comes from immunoSEQ multiplex PCR, and its TCRdb copy is limited to in-frame clones, with some not included. This sample has around 2,000,000 clones, with about 95% found just once. Positive CCR7 selection of CD45RO-negative cells yielded the naive CD8 cells, and terminally differentiated effector memory CD45RA+ cells were excluded.

This clonotype originated in a man aged 18 to 29 in good health. The material sequenced was naive CD8+ T cells sorted from blood. V usage is TRBV7-3 and J usage is TRBJ1-1; D call uncertain. The CDR3 DNA follows: TGTGCCAGCAGCTTACAGGTAGACACTGAAGCTTTCTTT. This gives the protein CASSLQVDTEAFF.